This TCR beta chain originates from a study of shared clonotypes between healthy human individuals. Study-wide context: Aged between 18 and 49, the donors were a couple of women and three men. Every donor yielded three CD4 naive, three CD4 memory, two CD8 naive and one CD8 memory plate.

Among the donors, all were Caucasian adults who lived in Nashville, Tennessee. CDR1 and CDR2 from the germline V gene are MNHEY and SMNVEV (reference sequence). V gave up 1 base and J gave up 6 bases, with 14 bases separating them. The CDR3 extends over 15 amino acids. It was at deep level that the assay was run. Clones were read by immunoSEQ multiplex PCR, and TCRdb kept only the in-frame ones, dropping some. The sample has under 2.5 million clones, less than 95% seen once; the top ten hold 0.37%. Source material: naive CD4+ T cells from PBMCs. Regarding subset: CD45RA+ positively selected. The chain links TRBV27 to TRBJ2-3; D perhaps matches TRBD1 (6 bases). The source of this sequence is a man between 18 and 29 years old in good health. Some clones in this sample may be carry-over from other donors' samples. This CDR3 is CASSLWNAGVDTQYF. The CDR3 region has the DNA TGTGCCAGCAGTTTATGGAATGCAGGGGTGGATACGCAGTATTTT.